Below are 15 T cell receptor beta chains sequenced from a single sample in a study of blood T cells in healthy people across ages. Together with a sample-barcoded 5' primer, a J-beta primer mix was included in a second PCR lasting about 7 to 12 cycles. MiXCR, applied by TCRdb to the 5' RACE reads, yields one record per CDR3 protein. The sample carries around 1,900,000 distinct CDR3 sequences, about 39% recorded once. Input material: blood. These receptors came from a human donor in good health.

The CDR3 spells CASSRTTGGTDTQYF. DNA for the CDR3: TGTGCCAGCTCCCGGACTACAGGGGGGACAGATACGCAGTATTTT. V usage is TRBV18 and J usage is TRBJ2-3; 8 bases are a match to TRBD1. V lost 6 bases, J lost 3 bases, and 8 bases stayed unmatched. This CDR3 comprises 15 residues. The germline V gene has CDR1 KGHSH and CDR2 LQKENI.

V gene TRBV5-4 combines with J gene TRBJ2-3; 10 bases align to TRBD2. This CDR3 is built from 14 residues. The junction had 5 bases not matched to a gene; V was cut back by 6 bases and J by 4 bases. The germline V gene has CDR1 SGHNT and CDR2 YYREEE (reference sequence). The chain's CDR3 is CASKSSGGPDTQYF. For the CDR3, the DNA is TGTGCCAGCAAGTCTAGCGGGGGACCAGATACGCAGTATTTT. Supplemented by reference TRBV5-4 and TRBJ2-3, the full variable domain reads ETGVTQSPTHLIKTRGQQVTLRCSSQSGHNTVSWYQQALGQGPQFIFQYYREEENGRGNFPPRFSGLQFPNYSSELNVNALELDDSALYLCASKSSGGPDTQYFGPGTRLTVL.

Details on this clonotype: At one end, the junction sequence differs from germline, possibly due to a read error. The V call is TRBV15, the J call TRBJ2-3; D unclear. The CDR3 contains 13 residues. Germline V gene sequence: CDR1 LNHNV, CDR2 YYDKDF (reference sequence). CDR3 nucleotides: TGTGCCACCTGCAGAGATTTTGGGGATACGCAGTATTTT. Translating it yields CATCRDFGDTQYF.

The chain carries TRBV3-1 and TRBJ2-3; tentative D call: TRBD1 (6 bases). CDR3 size: 14 residues. CDR1 is LGHDT and CDR2 is YNNKEL in the germline V gene (reference sequence). V shed 4 bases and J shed 4 bases, with 12 bases lying between them. This CDR3 reads CASSPQGLSDTQYF. CDR3 nucleotide sequence: TGTGCCAGCAGCCCCCAGGGGTTGTCAGATACGCAGTATTTT.

J is TRBJ1-2 and V is TRBV29-1; TRBD1 is a possible D gene (6 bases). The CDR3 covers 13 residues. The germline gives CDR1 SQVTM, CDR2 ANQGSEA. V dropped 1 base and J dropped 4 bases, with 10 bases sitting between them. CDR3 DNA sequence: TGCAGCGTTGAAGTGGGGGCCAGCTATGGCTACACCTTC. Encoded protein: CSVEVGASYGYTF.

This clonotype was seen only a few times. V gene TRBV20-1 combines with J gene TRBJ2-6; D gene uncertain. Trimming cost V 0 bases and J 2 bases, with 5 bases left between them. The CDR3 covers 14 residues. CDR1 DFQATT and CDR2 SNEGSKA come from the germline V gene (reference sequence). CDR3 bases: TGCAGTGCTAGAGATATCACTGGGGCCAACGTCCTGACTTTC. Its protein is CSARDITGANVLTF.

On this clonotype: Mismatch with germline at one junction end may stem from a read error. This rearrangement joins TRBV6-1 to TRBJ2-3, with 11 bases that match TRBD2. The CDR3 is 14 amino acids. Per germline, CDR1 MNHNS and CDR2 SASEGT. CDR3: CASSGLAGPDAQYF. The CDR3 DNA follows: TGTGCCAGCAGTGGACTAGCGGGGCCAGATGCGCAGTATTTT.

CDR3 sequence: CASSAPGTDPYEQYF. In DNA form, the CDR3 reads TGTGCCAGCAGCGCCCCTGGGACAGACCCCTACGAGCAGTACTTC. The chain recombines TRBV2 with TRBJ2-7; 7 bases are a match to TRBD1. V lost 6 bases to trimming and J lost 2 bases; unmatched junction nucleotides: 10. Per the germline V gene, CDR1 is SNHLY and CDR2 is FYNNEI. The CDR3 runs to 15 residues. The complete variable domain, with remaining parts taken from reference TRBV2 and TRBJ2-7, reads EPEVTQTPSHQVTQMGQEVILRCVPISNHLYFYWYRQILGQKVEFLVSFYNNEISEKSEIFDDQFSVERPDGSNFTLKIRSTKLEDSAMYFCASSAPGTDPYEQYFGPGTRLTVT.

V gene TRBV28 combines with J gene TRBJ1-2; TRBD1 agrees at 9 bases. V trimming: 3 bases; J trimming: 8 bases; junction bases outside the gene matches: 7. From germline, CDR1 is MDHEN and CDR2 SYDVKM. The CDR3 length is 14 residues. The CDR3 DNA reads as TGTGCCAGCAGTTTCCCCGGGACAGGGCTAGGCTACACCTTC. Protein product: CASSFPGTGLGYTF.

Points on this clonotype: The conserved closing phenylalanine or tryptophan is absent in this CDR3, likely reflecting a read error. The CDR3 region is CAISESTGGNTGELFV. The CDR3 region has the DNA TGTGCCATCAGTGAGTCGACAGGGGGGAACACCGGGGAGCTGTTTGTT. The chain is built from TRBV10-3 and TRBJ2-2; 9 nucleotides line up with TRBD1. Germline trimming cut 0 bases from V and 1 base from J; bases unmatched to any gene: 0. Germline V CDR1 and CDR2: ENHRY, SYGVKD. CDR3 size: 16 residues.

This clonotype has a handful of counts. The gene calls are TRBV11-2 and TRBJ2-1, with D maybe TRBD2 (6 bases). This CDR3 region has 15 residues. In germline, CDR1 is SGHAT, CDR2 FQNNGV. Trimming stripped 5 bases from V and 9 bases from J, with 20 bases between. CDR3 in amino acids: CASSPAGGVGSEQFF. In nucleotides, the CDR3 is TGTGCCAGCAGCCCCGCCGGGGGAGTCGGGAGTGAGCAGTTCTTC.

The J gene is TRBJ1-2, the V gene TRBV7-3, with 10 positions matching TRBD1. This CDR3 region has 13 residues. J lost 7 bases, V lost 4 bases, and 3 bases had no gene match. Germline lookup yields CDR1 SGHTA and CDR2 FQGTGA. The CDR3 reads CASSSDRGLGYTF. The CDR3 DNA follows: TGTGCCAGCAGCTCAGACAGGGGGCTTGGCTACACCTTC.

The J gene is TRBJ2-1, the V gene TRBV5-1; 7 nucleotides match TRBD1. Germline-derived CDR1 and CDR2 are SGHRS and YFSETQ. V lost 2 bases and J lost 13; bases outside the gene matches: 15. The CDR3 covers 15 residues. The DNA of the CDR3 is TGCGCCAGCAGCTTTTCCGGGACAGTACAAGAGACCCAGTTCTTC. Translated: CASSFSGTVQETQFF.

The chain has TRBV9 and TRBJ2-3; the D call may be TRBD1 or TRBD2 (5 bases each). Trimming removed 2 bases at V and 8 bases at J, with 12 bases between. The germline CDR1 and CDR2 sequences are SGDLS and YYNGEE. CDR3 length equals 13 residues. The chain's CDR3 is CASSVWDQGTQYF. CDR3 DNA sequence: TGTGCCAGCAGCGTGTGGGACCAAGGTACGCAGTATTTT.

The CDR3 DNA reads as TGTGCCAGCAGCTTGAAACGGGGGGGCTCGGGAAGCACAGATACGCAGTATTTT. Translated, it gives CASSLKRGGSGSTDTQYF. The rearrangement uses TRBV5-4 and TRBJ2-3; TRBD2 agrees at 8 bases. Germline values: CDR1 SGHNT, CDR2 YYREEE (reference sequence). The V gene end was trimmed by 1 base and the J gene end by 0 bases; junction bases not matched to a gene: 10. This CDR3 has 18 residues. Filled out from reference TRBV5-4 and TRBJ2-3, the complete variable domain reads ETGVTQSPTHLIKTRGQQVTLRCSSQSGHNTVSWYQQALGQGPQFIFQYYREEENGRGNFPPRFSGLQFPNYSSELNVNALELDDSALYLCASSLKRGGSGSTDTQYFGPGTRLTVL.